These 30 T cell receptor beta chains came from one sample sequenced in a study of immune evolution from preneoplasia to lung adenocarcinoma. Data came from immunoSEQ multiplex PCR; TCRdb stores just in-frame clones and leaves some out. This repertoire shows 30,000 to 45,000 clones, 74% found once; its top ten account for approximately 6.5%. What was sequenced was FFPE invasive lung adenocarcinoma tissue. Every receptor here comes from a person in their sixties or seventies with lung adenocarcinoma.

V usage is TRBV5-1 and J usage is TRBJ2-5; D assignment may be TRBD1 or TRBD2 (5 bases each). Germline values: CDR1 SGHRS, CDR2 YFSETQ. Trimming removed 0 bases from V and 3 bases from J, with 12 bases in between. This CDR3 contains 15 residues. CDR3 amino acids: CASSLVLGVEETQYF. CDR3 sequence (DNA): TGCGCCAGCAGCTTGGTGTTGGGGGTGGAAGAGACCCAGTACTTC.

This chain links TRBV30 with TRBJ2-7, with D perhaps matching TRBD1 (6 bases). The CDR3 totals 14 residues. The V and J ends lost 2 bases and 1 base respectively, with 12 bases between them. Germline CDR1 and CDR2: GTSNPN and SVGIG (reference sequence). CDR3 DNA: TGTGCCTGGAGTCCACAGACAGGTTCCTACGAGCAGTACTTC. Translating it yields CAWSPQTGSYEQYF.

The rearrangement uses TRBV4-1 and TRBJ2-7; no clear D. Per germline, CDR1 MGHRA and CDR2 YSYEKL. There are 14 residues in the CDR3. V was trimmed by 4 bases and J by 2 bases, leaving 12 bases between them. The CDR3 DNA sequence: TGCGCCAGCAGCCTTCGGACGGAGACCTACGAGCAGTACTTC. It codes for CASSLRTETYEQYF.

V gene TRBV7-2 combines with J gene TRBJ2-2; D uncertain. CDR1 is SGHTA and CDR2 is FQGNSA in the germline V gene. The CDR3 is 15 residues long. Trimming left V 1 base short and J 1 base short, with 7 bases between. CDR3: CASSLGTVNTGELFF. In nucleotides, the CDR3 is TGTGCCAGCAGCTTAGGGACGGTGAACACCGGGGAGCTGTTTTTT.

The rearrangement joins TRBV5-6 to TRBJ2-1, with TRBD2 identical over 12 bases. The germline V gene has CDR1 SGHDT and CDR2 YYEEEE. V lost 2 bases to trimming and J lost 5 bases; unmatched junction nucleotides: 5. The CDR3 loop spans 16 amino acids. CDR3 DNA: TGTGCCAGCAGCTTAATTCTAGCGGGAGGGAACAATGAGCAGTTCTTC. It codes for CASSLILAGGNNEQFF.

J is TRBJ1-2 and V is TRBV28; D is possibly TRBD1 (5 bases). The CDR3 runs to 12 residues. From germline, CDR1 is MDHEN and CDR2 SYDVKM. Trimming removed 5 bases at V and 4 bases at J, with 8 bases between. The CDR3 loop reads CASSRGPYGYTF. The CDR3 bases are TGTGCCAGCAGTCGGGGCCCCTATGGCTACACCTTC.

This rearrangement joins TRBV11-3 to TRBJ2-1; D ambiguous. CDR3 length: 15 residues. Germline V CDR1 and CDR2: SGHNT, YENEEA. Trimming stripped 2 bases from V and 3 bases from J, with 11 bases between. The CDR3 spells CASSLRSTDYNEQFF. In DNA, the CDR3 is TGTGCCAGCAGCTTACGTTCTACCGACTACAATGAGCAGTTCTTC.

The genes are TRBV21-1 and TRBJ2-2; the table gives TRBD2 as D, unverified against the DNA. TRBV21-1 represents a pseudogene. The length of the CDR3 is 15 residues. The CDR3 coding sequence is TGTGCCAGCAGCCTTCCCGGGAGGGCCACCGGGGAGCTGTTTTTT. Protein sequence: CASSLPGRATGELFF.

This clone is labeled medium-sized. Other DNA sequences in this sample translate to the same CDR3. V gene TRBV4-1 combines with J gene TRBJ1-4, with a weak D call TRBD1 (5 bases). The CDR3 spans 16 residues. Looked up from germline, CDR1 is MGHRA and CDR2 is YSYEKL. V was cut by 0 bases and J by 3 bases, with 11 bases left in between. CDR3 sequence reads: CASSQDGRGPNEKLFF. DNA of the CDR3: TGCGCCAGCAGCCAAGATGGTAGGGGACCTAATGAAAAACTGTTTTTT.

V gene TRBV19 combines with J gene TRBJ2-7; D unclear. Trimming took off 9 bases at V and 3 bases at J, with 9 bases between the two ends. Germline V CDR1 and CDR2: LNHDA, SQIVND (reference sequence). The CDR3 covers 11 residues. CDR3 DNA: TGTGCCAGCAAGGGATACTACGAGCAGTACTTC. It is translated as CASKGYYEQYF.

The CDR3 sequence: CASSSRGSSGANVLTF. CDR3 bases: TGTGCCAGCAGCTCGCGCGGGAGCTCTGGGGCCAACGTCCTGACTTTC. V is TRBV7-2 and J is TRBJ2-6, with 7 bases that match TRBD2. CDR3 size: 16 residues. Germline-derived CDR1 and CDR2 are SGHTA and FQGNSA. Trimming took 4 bases from V and 0 from J; bases not matched to a gene: 3.

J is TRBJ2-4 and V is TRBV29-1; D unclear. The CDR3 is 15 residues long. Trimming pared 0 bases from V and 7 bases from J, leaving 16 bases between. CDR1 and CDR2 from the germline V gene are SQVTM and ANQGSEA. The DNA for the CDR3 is TGCAGCGTTGAAGATTCCGGGCCCCGATGGAACATTCAGTACTTC. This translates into CSVEDSGPRWNIQYF.

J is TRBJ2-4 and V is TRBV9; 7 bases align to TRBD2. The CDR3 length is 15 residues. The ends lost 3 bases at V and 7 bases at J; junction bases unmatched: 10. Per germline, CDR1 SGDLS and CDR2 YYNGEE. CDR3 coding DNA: TGTGCCAGCAGCGCGGCTGGGGGGGGAAAGAACATTCAGTACTTC. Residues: CASSAAGGGKNIQYF.

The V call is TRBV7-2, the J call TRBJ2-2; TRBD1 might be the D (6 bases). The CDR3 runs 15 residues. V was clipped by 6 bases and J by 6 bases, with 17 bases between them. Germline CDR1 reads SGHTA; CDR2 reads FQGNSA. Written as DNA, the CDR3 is TGTGCCAGCAGGGGAAACAGGGTATCTTCCGGGGAGCTGTTTTTT. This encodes CASRGNRVSSGELFF.

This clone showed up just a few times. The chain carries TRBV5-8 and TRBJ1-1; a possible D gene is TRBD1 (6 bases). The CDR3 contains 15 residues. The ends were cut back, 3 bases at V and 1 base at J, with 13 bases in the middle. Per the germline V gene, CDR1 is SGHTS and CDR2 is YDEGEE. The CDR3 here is CASSWRGDGNTEAFF. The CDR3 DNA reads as TGTGCCAGCAGCTGGAGGGGGGATGGGAACACTGAAGCTTTCTTT.

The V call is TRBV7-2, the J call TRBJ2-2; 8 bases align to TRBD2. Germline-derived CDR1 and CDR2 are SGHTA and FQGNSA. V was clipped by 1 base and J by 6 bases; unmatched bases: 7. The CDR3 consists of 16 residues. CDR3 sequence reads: CASSLDSGNVAGELFF. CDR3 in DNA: TGTGCCAGCAGCTTAGATAGCGGGAATGTCGCCGGGGAGCTGTTTTTT. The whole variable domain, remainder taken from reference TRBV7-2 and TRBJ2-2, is GAGVSQSPSNKVTEKGKDVELRCDPISGHTALYWYRQSLGQGLEFLIYFQGNSAPDKSGLPSDRFSAERTGGSVSTLTIQRTQQEDSAVYLCASSLDSGNVAGELFFGEGSRLTVL.

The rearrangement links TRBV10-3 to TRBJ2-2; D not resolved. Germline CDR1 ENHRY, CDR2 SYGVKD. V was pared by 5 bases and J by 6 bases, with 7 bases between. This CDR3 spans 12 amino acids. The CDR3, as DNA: TGTGCCATCAGTCTTGGGGCCGGGGAGCTGTTTTTT. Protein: CAISLGAGELFF.

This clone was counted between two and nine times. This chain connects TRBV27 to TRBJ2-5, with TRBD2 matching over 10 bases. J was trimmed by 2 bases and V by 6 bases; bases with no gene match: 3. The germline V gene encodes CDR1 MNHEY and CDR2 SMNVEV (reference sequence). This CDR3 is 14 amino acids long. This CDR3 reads CASRRTSGQETQYF. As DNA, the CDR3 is TGTGCCAGCAGGCGGACTAGCGGACAAGAGACCCAGTACTTC.

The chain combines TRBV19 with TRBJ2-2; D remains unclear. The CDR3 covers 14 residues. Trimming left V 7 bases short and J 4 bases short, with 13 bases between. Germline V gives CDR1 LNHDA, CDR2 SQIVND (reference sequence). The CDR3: CASKRVRSTGELFF. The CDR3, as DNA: TGTGCCAGTAAAAGGGTGAGGTCCACCGGGGAGCTGTTTTTT. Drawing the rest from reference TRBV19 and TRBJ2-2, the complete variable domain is DGGITQSPKYLFRKEGQNVTLSCEQNLNHDAMYWYRQDPGQGLRLIYYSQIVNDFQKGDIAEGYSVSREKKESFPLTVTSAQKNPTAFYLCASKRVRSTGELFFGEGSRLTVL.

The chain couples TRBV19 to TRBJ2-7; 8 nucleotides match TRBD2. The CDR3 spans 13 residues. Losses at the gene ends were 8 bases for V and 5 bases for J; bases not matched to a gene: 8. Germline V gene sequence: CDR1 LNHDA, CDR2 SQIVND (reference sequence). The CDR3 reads CASPTGGADEQYF. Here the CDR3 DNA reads TGTGCCAGTCCCACGGGGGGGGCTGACGAGCAGTACTTC. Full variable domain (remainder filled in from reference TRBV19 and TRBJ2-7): DGGITQSPKYLFRKEGQNVTLSCEQNLNHDAMYWYRQDPGQGLRLIYYSQIVNDFQKGDIAEGYSVSREKKESFPLTVTSAQKNPTAFYLCASPTGGADEQYFGPGTRLTVT.

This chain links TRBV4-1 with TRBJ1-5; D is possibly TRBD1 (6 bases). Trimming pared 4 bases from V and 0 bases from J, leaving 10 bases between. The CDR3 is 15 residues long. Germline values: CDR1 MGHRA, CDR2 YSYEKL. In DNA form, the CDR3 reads TGCGCCAGCAGCCTGCTACAGGGTAGCAATCAGCCCCAGCATTTT. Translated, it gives CASSLLQGSNQPQHF.

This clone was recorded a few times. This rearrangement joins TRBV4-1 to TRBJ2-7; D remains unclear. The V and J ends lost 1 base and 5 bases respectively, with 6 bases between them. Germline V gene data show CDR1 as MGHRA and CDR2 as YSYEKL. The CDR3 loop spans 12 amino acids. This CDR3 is CASSQVGNEQYF. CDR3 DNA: TGCGCCAGCAGCCAAGTGGGGAACGAGCAGTACTTC.

DNA of the CDR3: TGCGCCAGCAGCCTAACAGGGCCCCTTGTTAGTTACGAGCAGTACTTC. Protein sequence: CASSLTGPLVSYEQYF. The chain is built from TRBV5-1 and TRBJ2-7; a possible D gene is TRBD1 (6 bases). This CDR3 spans 16 amino acids. V shed 4 bases and J shed 4 bases, with 21 bases lying between them. Per the germline V gene, CDR1 is SGHRS and CDR2 is YFSETQ.

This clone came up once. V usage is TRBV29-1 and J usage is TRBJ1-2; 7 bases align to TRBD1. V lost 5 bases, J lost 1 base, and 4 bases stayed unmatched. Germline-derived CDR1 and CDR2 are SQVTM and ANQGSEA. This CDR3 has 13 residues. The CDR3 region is CSVQGGVNYGYTF. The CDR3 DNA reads TGCAGCGTTCAGGGGGGGGTTAACTATGGCTACACCTTC.

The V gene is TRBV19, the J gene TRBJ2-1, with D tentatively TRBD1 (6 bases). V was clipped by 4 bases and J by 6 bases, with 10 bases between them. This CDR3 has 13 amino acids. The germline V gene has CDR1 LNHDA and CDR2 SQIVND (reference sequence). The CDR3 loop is CASSTVGGNEQFF. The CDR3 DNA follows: TGTGCCAGTAGTACGGTAGGGGGCAATGAGCAGTTCTTC.

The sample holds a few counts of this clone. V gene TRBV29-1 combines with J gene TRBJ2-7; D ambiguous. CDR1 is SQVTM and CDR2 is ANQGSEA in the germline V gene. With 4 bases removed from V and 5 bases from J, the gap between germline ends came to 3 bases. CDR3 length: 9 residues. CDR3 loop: CSVVNEQYF. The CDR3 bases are TGCAGCGTTGTCAACGAGCAGTACTTC.

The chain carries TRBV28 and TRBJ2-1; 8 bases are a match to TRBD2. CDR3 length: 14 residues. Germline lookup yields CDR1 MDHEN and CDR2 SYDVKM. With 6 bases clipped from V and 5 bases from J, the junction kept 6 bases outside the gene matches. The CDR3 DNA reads TGTGCCAGCAGGCGGGAGGTTGCAAACAATGAGCAGTTCTTC. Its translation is CASRREVANNEQFF.

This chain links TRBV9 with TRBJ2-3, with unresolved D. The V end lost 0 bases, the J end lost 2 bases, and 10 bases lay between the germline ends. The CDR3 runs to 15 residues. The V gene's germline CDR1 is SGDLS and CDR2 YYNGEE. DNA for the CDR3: TGTGCCAGCAGCGTAGAAGGGTCCTCCACAGATACGCAGTATTTT. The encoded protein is CASSVEGSSTDTQYF.

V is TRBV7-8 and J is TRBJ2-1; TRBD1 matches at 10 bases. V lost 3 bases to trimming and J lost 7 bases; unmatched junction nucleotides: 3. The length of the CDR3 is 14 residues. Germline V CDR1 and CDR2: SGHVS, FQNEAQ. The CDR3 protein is CASSFLGQGNEQFF. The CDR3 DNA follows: TGTGCCAGCAGCTTCTTGGGACAGGGGAATGAGCAGTTCTTC.

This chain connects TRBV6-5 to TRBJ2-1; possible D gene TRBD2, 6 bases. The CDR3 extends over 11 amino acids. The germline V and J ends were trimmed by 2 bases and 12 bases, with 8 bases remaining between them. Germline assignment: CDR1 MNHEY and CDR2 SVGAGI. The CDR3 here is CASSYGRSQFF. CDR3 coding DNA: TGTGCCAGCAGTTACGGGAGGTCGCAGTTCTTC.